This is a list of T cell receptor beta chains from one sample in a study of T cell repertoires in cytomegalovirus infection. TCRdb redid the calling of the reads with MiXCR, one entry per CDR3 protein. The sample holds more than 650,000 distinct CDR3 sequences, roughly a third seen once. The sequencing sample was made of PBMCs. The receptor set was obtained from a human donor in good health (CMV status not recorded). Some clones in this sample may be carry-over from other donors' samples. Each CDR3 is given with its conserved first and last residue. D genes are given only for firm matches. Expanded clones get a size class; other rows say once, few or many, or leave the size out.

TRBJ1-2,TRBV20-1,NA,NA,CSARVPSMGYGYTF,TGCAGTGCTAGAGTCCCCTCCATGGGCTATGGCTACACCTTC
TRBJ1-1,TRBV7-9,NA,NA,CASSLGGVWMNTEAFF,TGTGCCAGCAGCTTAGGAGGTGTATGGATGAACACTGAAGCTTTCTTT
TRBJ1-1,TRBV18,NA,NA,CASSPTANKMNTEAFF,TGTGCCAGCTCACCAACGGCTAACAAAATGAACACTGAAGCTTTCTTT
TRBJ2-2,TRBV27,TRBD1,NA,CASSPPGTGIRDTGELFF,TGTGCCAGCAGTCCACCCGGGACAGGGATCCGGGACACCGGGGAGCTGTTTTTT
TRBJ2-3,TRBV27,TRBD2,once,CASSLLTASGASTDTQYF,TGTGCCAGCAGTTTATTGACGGCTAGCGGGGCCAGCACAGATACGCAGTATTTT
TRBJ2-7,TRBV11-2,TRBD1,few,CASRRGLYTPGEQYF,TGTGCCAGCAGGAGGGGGCTATACACTCCAGGCGAGCAGTACTTC
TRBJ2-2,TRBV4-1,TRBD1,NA,CASSLPPPKTGGPNTGELFF,TGCGCCAGCAGCCTCCCCCCACCCAAAACAGGGGGCCCGAACACCGGGGAGCTGTTTTTT
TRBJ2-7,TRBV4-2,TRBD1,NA,CASSRSQGGSSYEQYF,TGTGCCAGCAGCCGCTCACAGGGGGGTTCCTCCTACGAGCAGTACTTC
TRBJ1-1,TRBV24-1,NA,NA,CAADRGSDKMNTEAFF,TGTGCCGCCGACCGGGGATCCGACAAGATGAACACTGAAGCTTTCTTT
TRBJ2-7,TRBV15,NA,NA,CANSRIQGSYEQYF,TGTGCCAACAGCAGAATACAGGGCTCCTACGAGCAGTACTTC
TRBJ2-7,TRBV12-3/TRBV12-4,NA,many,CASSLAAAYEQYF,TGTGCCAGCAGTTTAGCGGCAGCGTACGAGCAGTACTTC
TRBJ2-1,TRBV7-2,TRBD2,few,CASSLASGGEQFF,TGTGCCAGCAGCTTAGCTAGCGGGGGTGAGCAGTTCTTC
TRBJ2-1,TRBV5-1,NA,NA,CASSLGSWDLNEQFF,TGCGCCAGCAGCTTAGGCTCCTGGGACCTGAATGAGCAGTTCTTC
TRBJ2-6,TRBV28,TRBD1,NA,CASRVQGAGANVMTF,TGTGCCAGCAGAGTGCAGGGGGCTGGGGCCAACGTCATGACTTTC
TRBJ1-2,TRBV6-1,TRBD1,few,CASSALTGAYGYTF,TGTGCCAGCAGTGCGCTGACAGGGGCCTATGGCTACACCTTC
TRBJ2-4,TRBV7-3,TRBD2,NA,CASSLVGGAGDIQYF,TGTGCCAGCAGCTTAGTCGGGGGGGCCGGGGACATTCAGTACTTC
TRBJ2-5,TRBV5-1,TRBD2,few,CASSLVGGRASETQYF,TGCGCCAGCAGCTTGGTCGGCGGGAGGGCCTCGGAGACCCAGTACTTC
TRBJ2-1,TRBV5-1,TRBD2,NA,CASSLPSGIGRDEQFF,TGCGCCAGCAGCTTGCCTAGCGGGATTGGGAGGGATGAGCAGTTCTTC
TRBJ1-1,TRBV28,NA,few,CASTQMEGRVNTEAFF,TGTGCCAGCACCCAGATGGAGGGGAGAGTGAACACTGAAGCTTTCTTT
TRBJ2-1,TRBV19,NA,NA,CASSISAGNEQFF,TGTGCCAGTAGTATCTCCGCGGGGAATGAGCAGTTCTTC
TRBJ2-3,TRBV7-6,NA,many,CASSPRDTDTQYF,TGTGCCAGCAGCCCCCGAGACACCGATACGCAGTATTTT
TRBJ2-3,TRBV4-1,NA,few,CASSQAQTGYRSTDTQYF,TGCGCCAGCAGCCAAGCTCAAACGGGGTACCGATCTACAGATACGCAGTATTTT
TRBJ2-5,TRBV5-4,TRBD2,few,CASSPGLAGSGETQYF,TGTGCCAGCAGCCCGGGACTAGCGGGAAGTGGAGAGACCCAGTACTTC
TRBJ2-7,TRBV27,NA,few,CASSFSRGPVAYEQYF,TGTGCCAGCAGTTTTTCTCGGGGACCAGTCGCCTACGAGCAGTACTTC
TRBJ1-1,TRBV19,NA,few,CASSMRALGLDEAFF,TGTGCCAGTAGTATGAGAGCTTTGGGGTTAGATGAAGCTTTCTTT
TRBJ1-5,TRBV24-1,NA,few,CATSVGNQPQHF,TGTGCCACCAGTGTTGGGAATCAGCCCCAGCATTTT